The 8 T cell receptor beta chains listed next were all sequenced from one sample in a study of blood T cell repertoires in COVID-19. The data were produced by immunoSEQ multiplex PCR, yet TCRdb's version contains in-frame clones alone and is incomplete. This table has 200,000 or so clones, 84% appearing once. The source material was peripheral blood. The source of these receptors is a woman aged 80 or older with COVID-19, enrolled during active disease.

V is TRBV29-1 and J is TRBJ1-2; 10 bases map to TRBD1. The CDR3 runs to 12 residues. V lost 7 bases, J lost 6 bases, and 5 bases stayed unmatched. Germline V gene lookup returns CDR1 SQVTM and CDR2 ANQGSEA. The CDR3, as DNA: TGCAGCGGTAGACAGGGGGCGAATGGCTACACCTTC. Amino acids: CSGRQGANGYTF.

The rearrangement uses TRBV7-8 and TRBJ1-3; D possibly corresponds to TRBD1 (6 bases). This CDR3 has 15 amino acids. V lost 4 bases and J 0 bases, leaving 10 bases between the germline ends. Germline assignment: CDR1 SGHVS and CDR2 FQNEAQ. The CDR3 nucleotides read TGTGCCAGCAGCTCAGGGGCCCCCTCTGGAAACACCATATATTTT. Amino acid sequence: CASSSGAPSGNTIYF.

The CDR3 bases are TGTGCCAGTAGTACGGGACAGGGGTGGTATGGCTACACCTTC. Its protein product is CASSTGQGWYGYTF. The chain carries TRBV19 and TRBJ1-2; 10 nucleotides align to TRBD1. CDR1 and CDR2 from the germline V gene are LNHDA and SQIVND (reference sequence). J gave up 5 bases and V 4 bases, and 4 bases lay outside the gene matches. The CDR3 runs 14 residues.

J is TRBJ2-7 and V is TRBV6-2 or TRBV6-3; no clear D. The CDR3 is made up of 14 amino acids. V lost 0 bases and J 3 bases, leaving 9 bases between the germline ends. Germline assignment: CDR1 MNHEY and CDR2 SVGEGT. For the CDR3, the DNA is TGTGCCAGCAGTTACTCGATGGTCAGCTACGAGCAGTACTTC. Translating gives CASSYSMVSYEQYF.

The V and J genes are TRBV6-1 and TRBJ1-2; weak D call: TRBD1 (5 bases). V was pared by 1 base and J by 4 bases, with 7 bases between. The CDR3 is 13 amino acids. Looked up from germline, CDR1 is MNHNS and CDR2 is SASEGT. For the CDR3, the DNA is TGTGCCAGCAGTGAAGTGGGGCCCTATGGCTACACCTTC. Protein sequence: CASSEVGPYGYTF.

The gene calls are TRBV10-3 and TRBJ1-1, with TRBD1 as a possible D gene (6 bases). This CDR3 is 14 amino acids long. The V end was cut by 2 bases, the J end by 3 bases, with 10 bases between. Looked up from germline, CDR1 is ENHRY and CDR2 is SYGVKD. The CDR3: CAISERQDDTEAFF. The CDR3 DNA sequence: TGTGCCATCAGTGAGAGACAGGATGACACTGAAGCTTTCTTT.

The V gene is TRBV9, the J gene TRBJ1-1; 7 positions agree with TRBD1. Germline values: CDR1 SGDLS, CDR2 YYNGEE. V lost 3 bases to trimming and J lost 1 base; unmatched junction nucleotides: 6. The CDR3 extends over 15 amino acids. The CDR3, as DNA: TGTGCCAGCAGCGCGCCGGGACAGCAGAACACTGAAGCTTTCTTT. Translating it yields CASSAPGQQNTEAFF.

This sequence joins TRBV28 and TRBJ1-4; 7 bases match TRBD1. This CDR3 spans 18 amino acids. J lost 4 bases, V lost 1 base, and 12 bases had no gene match. In germline, CDR1 is MDHEN, CDR2 SYDVKM. The CDR3 here is CASSLSRQGRGGNEKLFF. The CDR3 DNA sequence: TGTGCCAGCAGTTTATCGCGACAGGGACGAGGGGGTAATGAAAAACTGTTTTTT.